Below, 25 T cell receptor beta chains from the same sample are listed, as sequenced in a study of diagnostic markers for celiac disease. One entry per CDR3 protein, without DNA, is what TCRdb gives after re-calling the reads. Its listing shows about 5,000 distinct CDR3 sequences. Material for sequencing was either unsorted cells or a sorted T cell fraction (not recorded which). Receptors originate from a human donor. This table probably holds off-target reads from a library built for another chain.

The rearrangement links TRBV12-3 or TRBV12-4 to TRBJ2-1; there is no DNA to check the TCRdb D call of TRBD2. The CDR3 is 12 residues long. CDR3 residues: CASSSGVPPQFF.

This sequence joins TRBV29-1 and TRBJ1-4. The CDR3 is made up of 14 amino acids. In germline, CDR1 is SQVTM, CDR2 ANQGSEA. The CDR3 spells CSVAGWSTNEKLFF. The variable domain in full, completed from reference TRBV29-1 and TRBJ1-4, reads SAVISQKPSRDICQRGTSLTIQCQVDSQVTMMFWYRQQPGQSLTLIATANQGSEATYESGFVIDKFPISRPNLTFSTLTVSNMSPEDSSIYLCSVAGWSTNEKLFFGSGTQLSVL.

The J gene is TRBJ2-5, the V gene TRBV20-1; TCRdb's D call, TRBD2, is unchecked because there is no DNA. Germline V gene sequence: CDR1 DFQATT, CDR2 SNEGSKA (reference sequence). The CDR3 runs 13 residues. The CDR3 loop is CSASSQFGETQYF.

This sequence joins TRBV28 and TRBJ1-2; the D call of TRBD1 rests on TCRdb alone, since no DNA is present to check it. The CDR3 length is 14 residues. Germline CDR1 and CDR2: MDHEN and SYDVKM. This chain's CDR3 is CASTKPGWGYGYTF.

The rearrangement links TRBV5-1 to TRBJ1-6; TCRdb lists TRBD1, though no DNA is available to test this call. Per germline, CDR1 SGHRS and CDR2 YFSETQ. This CDR3 contains 16 residues. CDR3 protein: CASSREGQTYNSPLHF.

Judged by frequency, this clonotype is medium-sized (0.01 to 0.1%). V and J are TRBV6-2 or TRBV6-3 and TRBJ2-7. Germline loops: CDR1 MNHEY, CDR2 SVGEGT. CDR3 length equals 15 residues. The CDR3 sequence is CASSYAVAKPYEQYF.

CDR3 loop: CASSRQISMNTEAFF. The chain employs TRBV12-3 or TRBV12-4 and TRBJ1-1; without DNA, the TCRdb call of TRBD1 cannot be checked. The CDR3 is 15 residues long.

J is TRBJ2-1 and V is TRBV5-1. Germline CDR1 and CDR2: SGHRS and YFSETQ. This CDR3 contains 16 residues. This CDR3 reads CASSLATRGAYNEQFF.

This sequence joins TRBV5-1 and TRBJ1-2. The CDR3 is 13 amino acids. Germline V gene lookup returns CDR1 SGHRS and CDR2 YFSETQ. CDR3 region: CASSKTDNYGYTF.

By frequency, this clonotype registers medium-sized. The chain uses TRBV6-5 and TRBJ2-7; absent DNA, TCRdb's TRBD2 call cannot be checked. Germline assignment: CDR1 MNHEY and CDR2 SVGAGI. The CDR3 loop spans 14 amino acids. The CDR3 protein is CASSPSGTHYEQYF.

V gene TRBV20-1 combines with J gene TRBJ2-1; absent DNA, TCRdb's TRBD2 call cannot be checked. The CDR3 extends over 16 amino acids. Looked up from germline, CDR1 is DFQATT and CDR2 is SNEGSKA (reference sequence). The CDR3 here is CSASTVAGARANEQFF.

The chain uses TRBV13 and TRBJ1-1. Germline loops: CDR1 PRHDT, CDR2 FYEKMQ (reference sequence). The CDR3 extends over 13 amino acids. The CDR3 here is CASSSNRHFEAFF. Combining the CDR3 with reference TRBV13 and TRBJ1-1 gives the whole variable domain AAGVIQSPRHLIKEKRETATLKCYPIPRHDTVYWYQQGPGQDPQFLISFYEKMQSDKGSIPDRFSAQQFSDYHSELNMSSLELGDSALYFCASSSNRHFEAFFGQGTRLTVV.

The gene calls are TRBV4-2 and TRBJ2-7. Per the germline V gene, CDR1 is LGHNA and CDR2 is YNFKEQ. This CDR3 contains 16 residues. The CDR3 is CASSQAQTTTSYEQYF.

This clonotype shows up as medium-sized by frequency. The chain employs TRBV4-1 and TRBJ1-1. CDR3 length: 15 residues. Germline assignment: CDR1 MGHRA and CDR2 YSYEKL. CDR3 region: CASSQQSRYNTEAFF.

The rearrangement joins TRBV5-1 to TRBJ2-2; TCRdb's D gene call, TRBD2, goes unchecked for lack of DNA. CDR3 length equals 14 residues. Germline V lookup: CDR1 SGHRS, CDR2 YFSETQ. CDR3 protein: CASSPEGLTGELFF.

This clonotype is deemed medium-sized by its frequency. The chain couples TRBV12-3 or TRBV12-4 to TRBJ2-1. The CDR3 is 13 residues long. CDR3 loop: CASSLGSYNEQFF.

The chain joins TRBV10-3 to TRBJ1-1; the D call of TRBD1 rests on TCRdb alone, since no DNA is present to check it. This CDR3 has 15 residues. Germline values: CDR1 ENHRY, CDR2 SYGVKD. CDR3 in amino acids: CAISSINTGQTEAFF.

The chain has TRBV12-3 or TRBV12-4 and TRBJ1-2; TCRdb lists TRBD1, though no DNA is available to test this call. The CDR3 length is 14 residues. The CDR3 region is CASSLLGRVYGYTF.

The CDR3 reads CASSLGGGNTEAFF. The J gene is TRBJ1-1, the V gene TRBV12-3 or TRBV12-4; TCRdb picks TRBD1, but there is no DNA to check that call. The CDR3 loop spans 14 amino acids.

The chain links TRBV14 to TRBJ1-2; TCRdb calls TRBD1, which cannot be checked without DNA. Germline-derived CDR1 and CDR2 are SGHDN and FVKESK. The CDR3 contains 13 residues. Here the CDR3 reads CASGQGANYGYTF.

The chain employs TRBV27 and TRBJ2-7; checking the TCRdb D call of TRBD1 is not possible without DNA. This CDR3 is built from 16 residues. Germline values: CDR1 MNHEY, CDR2 SMNVEV (reference sequence). The CDR3 sequence: CASSLFPRTGSYEQYF.

Its frequency marks this clonotype as medium-sized. The V and J genes are TRBV7-3 and TRBJ2-1; TCRdb outputs TRBD2, but without DNA this stays unchecked. The CDR3 consists of 14 residues. The germline V gene has CDR1 SGHTA and CDR2 FQGTGA. CDR3 loop: CASSSSGRYNEQFF.

The rearrangement joins TRBV6-1 to TRBJ1-5. Germline V gives CDR1 MNHNS, CDR2 SASEGT. The CDR3 spans 12 residues. The CDR3 region is CASSVMNQPQHF.

The chain is built from TRBV7-2 and TRBJ2-3. CDR3 size: 12 residues. The germline CDR1 and CDR2 sequences are SGHTA and FQGNSA. The CDR3 loop reads CASSSYTDTQYF.

The chain links TRBV20-1 to TRBJ1-2; TCRdb's D gene call, TRBD1, goes unchecked for lack of DNA. Germline CDR1 DFQATT, CDR2 SNEGSKA (reference sequence). CDR3 length: 12 residues. The CDR3 is CSAFTGDYGYTF.